This T cell receptor (beta chain) derives from a study of blood T cells in healthy people across ages. Study-level findings and limits: There was a strong correlation between TCR beta diversity and naive T cell percentage.

This clonotype has more than one count but fewer than ten. No antigen is known for it. The germline CDR1 and CDR2 sequences are MNHEY and SVGEGT. The V gene lost 5 bases and the J gene lost 4 bases, with 13 bases spanning the gap. CDR3 length: 14 residues. The use of a sample-barcoded 5' primer and a J-beta primer mix characterized a second PCR of roughly 7 to 12 cycles. TCRdb independently ran MiXCR on the 5' RACE reads; one entry per CDR3 protein. The sample has roughly 1,300,000 distinct CDR3 sequences, roughly 59% seen once. Donors were systemically healthy Caucasian individuals from Russia aged about 6 to 95 years. Each sample yielded at least 7 million isolated PBMCs.

The TCR sequence derives from a man between 18 and 29 years old in good health. The sample consisted of blood. The V call is TRBV6-2 or TRBV6-3, the J call TRBJ2-3; D is unresolved. The CDR3 bases are TGTGCCAGCAGTCCTCTAGAATCCGCAGATACGCAGTATTTT. Encoded protein: CASSPLESADTQYF.